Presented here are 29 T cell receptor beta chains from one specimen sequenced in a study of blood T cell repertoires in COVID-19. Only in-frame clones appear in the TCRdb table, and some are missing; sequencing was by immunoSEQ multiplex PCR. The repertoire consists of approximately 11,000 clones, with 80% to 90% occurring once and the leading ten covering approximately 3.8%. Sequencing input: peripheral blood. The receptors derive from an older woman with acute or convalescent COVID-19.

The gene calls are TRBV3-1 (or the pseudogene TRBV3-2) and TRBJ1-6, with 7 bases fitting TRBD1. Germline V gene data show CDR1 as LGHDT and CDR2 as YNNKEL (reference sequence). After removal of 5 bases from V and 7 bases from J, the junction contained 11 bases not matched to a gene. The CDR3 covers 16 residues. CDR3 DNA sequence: TGTGCCAGCAGCACCCGAACAGGGGCCGTGAATTCACCCCTCCACTTT. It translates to CASSTRTGAVNSPLHF.

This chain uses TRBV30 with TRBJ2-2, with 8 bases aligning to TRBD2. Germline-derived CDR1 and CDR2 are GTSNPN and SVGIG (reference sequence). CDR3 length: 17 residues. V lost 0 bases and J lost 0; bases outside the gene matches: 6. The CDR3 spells CAWSVFRGGANTGELFF. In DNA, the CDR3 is TGTGCCTGGAGTGTCTTCCGGGGGGGCGCGAACACCGGGGAGCTGTTTTTT. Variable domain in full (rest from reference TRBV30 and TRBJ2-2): SQTIHQWPATLVQPVGSPLSLECTVEGTSNPNLYWYRQAAGRGLQLLFYSVGIGQISSEVPQNLSASRPQDRQFILSSKKLLLSDSGFYLCAWSVFRGGANTGELFFGEGSRLTVL.

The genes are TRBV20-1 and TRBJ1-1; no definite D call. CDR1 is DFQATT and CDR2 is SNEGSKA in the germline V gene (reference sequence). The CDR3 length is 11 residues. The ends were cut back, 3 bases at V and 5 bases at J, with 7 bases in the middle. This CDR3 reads CSASTGTEAFF. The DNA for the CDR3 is TGCAGTGCTAGTACGGGGACTGAAGCTTTCTTT.

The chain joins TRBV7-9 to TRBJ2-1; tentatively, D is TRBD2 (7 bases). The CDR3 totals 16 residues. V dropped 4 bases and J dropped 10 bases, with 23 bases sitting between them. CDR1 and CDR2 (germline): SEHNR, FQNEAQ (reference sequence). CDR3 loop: CASSSLSGRGGHEQFF. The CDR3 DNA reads TGTGCCAGCAGCTCCCTCTCCGGGCGCGGGGGACACGAGCAGTTCTTC.

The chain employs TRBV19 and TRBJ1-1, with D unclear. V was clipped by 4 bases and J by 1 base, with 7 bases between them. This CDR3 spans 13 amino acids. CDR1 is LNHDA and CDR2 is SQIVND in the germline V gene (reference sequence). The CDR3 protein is CASSKPPNTEAFF. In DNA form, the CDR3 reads TGTGCCAGTAGTAAGCCTCCGAACACTGAAGCTTTCTTT.

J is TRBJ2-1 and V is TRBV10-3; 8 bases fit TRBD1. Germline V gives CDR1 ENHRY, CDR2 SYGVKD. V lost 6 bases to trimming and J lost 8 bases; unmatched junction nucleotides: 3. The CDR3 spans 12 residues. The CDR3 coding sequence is TGTGCCATCAGGGACAGGGTCGATGAGCAGTTCTTC. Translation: CAIRDRVDEQFF.

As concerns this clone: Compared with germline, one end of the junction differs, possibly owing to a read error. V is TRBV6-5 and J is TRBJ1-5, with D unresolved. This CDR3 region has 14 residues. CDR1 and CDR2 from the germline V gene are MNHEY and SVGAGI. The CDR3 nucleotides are TGTGCCAGCAGTTACGGCGACACCTTACCGGCCTACCCTTTT. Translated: CASSYGDTLPAYPF.

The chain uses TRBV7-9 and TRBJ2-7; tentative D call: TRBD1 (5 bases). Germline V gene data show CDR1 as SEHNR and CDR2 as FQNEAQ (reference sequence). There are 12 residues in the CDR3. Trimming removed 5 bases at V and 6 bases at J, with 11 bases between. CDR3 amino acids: CASSPQALEQYF. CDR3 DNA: TGTGCCAGCAGCCCACAGGCACTCGAGCAGTACTTC.

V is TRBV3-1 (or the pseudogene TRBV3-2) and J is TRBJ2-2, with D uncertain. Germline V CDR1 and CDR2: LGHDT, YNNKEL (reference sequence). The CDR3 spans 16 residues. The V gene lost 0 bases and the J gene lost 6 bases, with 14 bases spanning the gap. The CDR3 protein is CASSQDSLVLSGELFF. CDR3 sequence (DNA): TGTGCCAGCAGCCAAGACAGCCTAGTTCTTTCCGGGGAGCTGTTTTTT.

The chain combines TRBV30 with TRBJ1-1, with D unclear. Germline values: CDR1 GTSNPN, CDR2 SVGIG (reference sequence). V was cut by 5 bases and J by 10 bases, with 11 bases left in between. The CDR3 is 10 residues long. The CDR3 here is CAWGQVGAFF. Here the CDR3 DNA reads TGTGCCTGGGGTCAGGTCGGAGCTTTCTTT.

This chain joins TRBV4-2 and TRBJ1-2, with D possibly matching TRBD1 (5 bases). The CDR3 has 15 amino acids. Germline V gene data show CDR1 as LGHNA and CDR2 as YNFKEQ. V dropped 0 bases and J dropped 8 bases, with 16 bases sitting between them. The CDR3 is CASSQDFRTFDGYTF. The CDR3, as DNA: TGTGCCAGCAGCCAAGATTTTAGGACATTCGACGGCTACACCTTC.

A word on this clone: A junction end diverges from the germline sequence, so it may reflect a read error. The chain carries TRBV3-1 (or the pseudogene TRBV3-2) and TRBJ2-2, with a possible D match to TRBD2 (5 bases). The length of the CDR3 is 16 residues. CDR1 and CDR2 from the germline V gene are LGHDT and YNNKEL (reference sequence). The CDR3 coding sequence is TGTGCCAGCAGGCAAGGAGTGTCGGGATACACCGGGGAGCTGTTTTTT. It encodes CASRQGVSGYTGELFF.

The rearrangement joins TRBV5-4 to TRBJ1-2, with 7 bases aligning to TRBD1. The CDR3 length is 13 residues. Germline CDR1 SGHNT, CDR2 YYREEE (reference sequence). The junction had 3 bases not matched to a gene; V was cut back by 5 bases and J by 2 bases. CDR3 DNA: TGTGCCAGCAGTAAGACAGGGAACTATGGCTACACCTTC. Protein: CASSKTGNYGYTF.

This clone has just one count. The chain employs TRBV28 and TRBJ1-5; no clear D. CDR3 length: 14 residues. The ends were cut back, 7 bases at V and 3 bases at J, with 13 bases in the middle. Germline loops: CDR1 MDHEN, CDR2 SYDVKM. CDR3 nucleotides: TGTGCCAGCACCGCGAGGGTCGCCAATCAGCCCCAGCATTTT. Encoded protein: CASTARVANQPQHF. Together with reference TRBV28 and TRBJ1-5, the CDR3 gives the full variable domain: DVKVTQSSRYLVKRTGEKVFLECVQDMDHENMFWYRQDPGLGLRLIYFSYDVKMKEKGDIPEGYSVSREKKERFSLILESASTNQTSMYLCASTARVANQPQHFGDGTRLSIL.

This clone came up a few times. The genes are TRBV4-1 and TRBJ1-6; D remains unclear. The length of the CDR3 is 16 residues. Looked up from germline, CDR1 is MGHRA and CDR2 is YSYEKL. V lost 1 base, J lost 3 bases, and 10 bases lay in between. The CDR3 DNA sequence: TGCGCCAGCAGCCAAGCTCCCGAGGGCTATAATTCACCCCTCCACTTT. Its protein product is CASSQAPEGYNSPLHF.

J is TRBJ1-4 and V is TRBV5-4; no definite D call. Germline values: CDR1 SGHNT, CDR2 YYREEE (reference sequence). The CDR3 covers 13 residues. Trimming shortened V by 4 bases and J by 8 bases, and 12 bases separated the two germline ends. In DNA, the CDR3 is TGTGCCAGCAGCCGATTTCTCGAGGAAAAACTGTTTTTT. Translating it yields CASSRFLEEKLFF.

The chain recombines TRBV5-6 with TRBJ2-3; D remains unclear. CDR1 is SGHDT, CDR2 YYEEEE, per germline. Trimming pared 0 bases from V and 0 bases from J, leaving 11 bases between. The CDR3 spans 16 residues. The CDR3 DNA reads TGTGCCAGCAGCTTGGCGGCAGCGACTAGCACAGATACGCAGTATTTT. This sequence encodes CASSLAAATSTDTQYF.

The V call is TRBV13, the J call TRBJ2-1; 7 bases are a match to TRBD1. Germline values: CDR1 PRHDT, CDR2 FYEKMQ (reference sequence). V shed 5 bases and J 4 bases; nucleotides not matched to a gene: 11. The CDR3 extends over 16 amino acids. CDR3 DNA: TGTGCCAGCAGCGTCCCCGACAGGGTTACGTACAATGAGCAGTTCTTC. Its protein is CASSVPDRVTYNEQFF.

DNA of the CDR3: TGTGCCAGCAGCTTAAGACTAGCGGGGGTTACCGGGGAGCTGTTTTTT. It is translated as CASSLRLAGVTGELFF. The rearrangement joins TRBV11-1 to TRBJ2-2, with 12 bases lining up with TRBD2. The CDR3 runs 16 residues. Germline lookup yields CDR1 SGHAT and CDR2 FQDESV (reference sequence). J lost 5 bases, V lost 2 bases, and 3 bases had no gene match.

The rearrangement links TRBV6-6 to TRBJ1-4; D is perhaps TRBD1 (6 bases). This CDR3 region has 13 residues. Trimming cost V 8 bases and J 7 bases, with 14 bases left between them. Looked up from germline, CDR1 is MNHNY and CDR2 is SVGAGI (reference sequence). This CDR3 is CASSGARIEKLFF. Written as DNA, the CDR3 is TGTGCCAGCTCAGGGGCGAGGATTGAAAAACTGTTTTTT.

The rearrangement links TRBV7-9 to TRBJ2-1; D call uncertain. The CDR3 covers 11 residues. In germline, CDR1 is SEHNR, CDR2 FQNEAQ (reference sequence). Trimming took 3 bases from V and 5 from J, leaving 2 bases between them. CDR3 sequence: CASSFNNEQFF. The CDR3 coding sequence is TGTGCCAGCAGCTTCAACAATGAGCAGTTCTTC.

The CDR3 loop is CASSQRISNTEAFF. The CDR3 DNA reads TGCGCCAGCAGCCAACGTATTTCGAACACTGAAGCTTTCTTT. The V and J genes are TRBV4-1 and TRBJ1-1, with unresolved D. Germline-derived CDR1 and CDR2 are MGHRA and YSYEKL. The V gene lost 2 bases and the J gene lost 1 base, with 8 bases spanning the gap. This CDR3 has 14 amino acids.

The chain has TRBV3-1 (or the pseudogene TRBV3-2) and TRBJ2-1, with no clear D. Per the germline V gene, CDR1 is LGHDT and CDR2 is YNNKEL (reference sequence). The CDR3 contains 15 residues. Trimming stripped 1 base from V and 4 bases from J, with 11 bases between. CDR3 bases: TGTGCCAGCAGCCAAGTCGCGCCCGGTTACAATGAGCAGTTCTTC. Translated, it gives CASSQVAPGYNEQFF.

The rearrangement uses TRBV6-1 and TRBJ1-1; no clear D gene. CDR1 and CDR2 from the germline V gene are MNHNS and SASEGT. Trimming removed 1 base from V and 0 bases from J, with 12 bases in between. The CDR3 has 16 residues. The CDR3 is CASSEGFTGMNTEAFF. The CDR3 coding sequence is TGTGCCAGCAGTGAAGGGTTTACGGGGATGAACACTGAAGCTTTCTTT.

The CDR3 sequence: CASSLNRGGYGYTF. For the CDR3, the DNA is TGTGCCAGCAGTTTAAACAGGGGCGGCTATGGCTACACCTTC. This chain connects TRBV27 to TRBJ1-2; TRBD1 matches 7 bases. The V and J ends lost 2 bases and 4 bases, in that order; junction bases with no gene match: 4. CDR1 and CDR2 from the germline V gene are MNHEY and SMNVEV (reference sequence). CDR3 size: 14 residues.

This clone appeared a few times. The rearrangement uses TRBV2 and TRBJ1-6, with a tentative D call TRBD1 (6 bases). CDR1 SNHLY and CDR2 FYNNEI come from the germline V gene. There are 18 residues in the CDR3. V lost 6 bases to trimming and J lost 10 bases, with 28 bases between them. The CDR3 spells CASRRKWSGAALDSPLHF. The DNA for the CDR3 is TGTGCCAGCAGAAGAAAGTGGTCAGGGGCGGCTCTAGACTCACCCCTCCACTTT. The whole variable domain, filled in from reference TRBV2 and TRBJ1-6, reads EPEVTQTPSHQVTQMGQEVILRCVPISNHLYFYWYRQILGQKVEFLVSFYNNEISEKSEIFDDQFSVERPDGSNFTLKIRSTKLEDSAMYFCASRRKWSGAALDSPLHFGNGTRLTVT.

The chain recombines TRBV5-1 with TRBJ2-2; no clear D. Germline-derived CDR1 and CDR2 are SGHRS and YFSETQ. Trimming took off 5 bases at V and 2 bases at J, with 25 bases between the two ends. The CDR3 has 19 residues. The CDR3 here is CASSTPERRLYENTGELFF. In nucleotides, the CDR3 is TGCGCCAGCAGTACCCCGGAGCGACGTCTATACGAAAACACCGGGGAGCTGTTTTTT.

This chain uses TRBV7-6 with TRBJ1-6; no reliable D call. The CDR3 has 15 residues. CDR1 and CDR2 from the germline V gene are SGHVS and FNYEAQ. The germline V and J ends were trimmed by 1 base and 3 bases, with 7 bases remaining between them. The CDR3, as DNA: TGTGCCAGCAGCTTAGTCGCCAGCTATAATTCACCCCTCCACTTT. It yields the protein CASSLVASYNSPLHF.

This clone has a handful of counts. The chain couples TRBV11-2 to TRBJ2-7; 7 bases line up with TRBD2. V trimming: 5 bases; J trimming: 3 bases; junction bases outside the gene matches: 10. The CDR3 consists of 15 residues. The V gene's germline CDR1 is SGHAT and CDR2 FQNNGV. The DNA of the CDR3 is TGTGCCAGCAGCCAGCTAGGACTAGGAGACTACGAGCAGTACTTC. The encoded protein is CASSQLGLGDYEQYF. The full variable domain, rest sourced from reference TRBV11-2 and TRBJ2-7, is EAGVAQSPRYKIIEKRQSVAFWCNPISGHATLYWYQQILGQGPKLLIQFQNNGVVDDSQLPKDRFSAERLKGVDSTLKIQPAKLEDSAVYLCASSQLGLGDYEQYFGPGTRLTVT.